These 4 T cell receptor beta chains were all obtained from the same sample, sequenced in a study of T cell changes during pregnancy in multiple sclerosis. TCRdb's copy holds only in-frame clones and misses some; the assay was immunoSEQ multiplex PCR. This table has about 70,000 clones, about 95% appearing once. Here the sequenced sample was peripheral blood, taken in the third trimester of pregnancy. These receptors originate from a female donor with multiple sclerosis, enrolled in a pregnancy study.

The chain recombines TRBV14 with TRBJ1-2, with TRBD1 matching over 7 bases. Germline V lookup: CDR1 SGHDN, CDR2 FVKESK. J gave up 0 bases and V 3 bases, and 10 bases lay outside the gene matches. The length of the CDR3 is 17 residues. DNA of the CDR3: TGTGCCAGCAGCCACTTCGGACAGGACCCTTCTAACTATGGCTACACCTTC. Translated: CASSHFGQDPSNYGYTF.

The gene calls are TRBV6-5 and TRBJ1-5; D not certain. The CDR3 is 13 amino acids. The V end lost 6 bases, the J end lost 0 bases, and 6 bases lay between the germline ends. Germline V gene data show CDR1 as MNHEY and CDR2 as SVGAGI. As DNA, the CDR3 is TGTGCCAGCAGCCAATTTAGCAATCAGCCCCAGCATTTT. This codes for CASSQFSNQPQHF.

This sequence joins TRBV5-6 and TRBJ1-4, with D maybe TRBD1 (5 bases). Trimming left V 3 bases short and J 7 bases short, with 10 bases between. Germline V gene data show CDR1 as SGHDT and CDR2 as YYEEEE. The CDR3 consists of 13 residues. The CDR3 DNA is TGTGCCAGCAGCTGGGGGAGGGTTGAAAAACTGTTTTTT. Its protein is CASSWGRVEKLFF. Complete variable domain (other parts from reference TRBV5-6 and TRBJ1-4): DAGVTQSPTHLIKTRGQQVTLRCSPKSGHDTVSWYQQALGQGPQFIFQYYEEEERQRGNFPDRFSGHQFPNYSSELNVNALLLGDSALYLCASSWGRVEKLFFGSGTQLSVL.

In DNA form, the CDR3 reads TGTGCCAGTAGTACTCGGACTCGCGGTGGCTACACCTTC. It specifies CASSTRTRGGYTF. The chain links TRBV19 to TRBJ1-2, with no clear D. The CDR3 runs to 13 residues. Germline CDR1 reads LNHDA; CDR2 reads SQIVND (reference sequence). V was cut by 4 bases and J by 7 bases, with 13 bases left in between.